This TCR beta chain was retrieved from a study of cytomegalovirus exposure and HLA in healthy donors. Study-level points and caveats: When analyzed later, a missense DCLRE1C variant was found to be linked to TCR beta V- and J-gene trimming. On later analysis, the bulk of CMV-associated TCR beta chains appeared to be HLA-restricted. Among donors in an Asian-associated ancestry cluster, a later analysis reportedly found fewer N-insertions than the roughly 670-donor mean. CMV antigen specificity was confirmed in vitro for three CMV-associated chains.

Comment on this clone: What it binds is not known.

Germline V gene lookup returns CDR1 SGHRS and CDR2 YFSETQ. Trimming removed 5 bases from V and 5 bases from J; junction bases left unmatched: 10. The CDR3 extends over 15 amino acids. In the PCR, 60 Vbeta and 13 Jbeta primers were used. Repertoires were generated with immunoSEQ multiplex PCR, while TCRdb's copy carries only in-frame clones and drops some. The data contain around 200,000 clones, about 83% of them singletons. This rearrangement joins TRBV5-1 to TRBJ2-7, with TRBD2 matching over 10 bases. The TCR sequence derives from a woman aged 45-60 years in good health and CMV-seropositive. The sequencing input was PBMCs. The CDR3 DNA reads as TGCGCCAGCAGTTCGACTAGCGGGTCGTCCAACGAGCAGTACTTC. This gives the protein CASSSTSGSSNEQYF.